These 5 T cell receptor beta chains were all obtained from the same sample, sequenced in a study of cytomegalovirus exposure and HLA in healthy donors. The study ran its PCR with 60 Vbeta and 13 Jbeta primers. Measured with immunoSEQ multiplex PCR; TCRdb has only the in-frame clones, and not every one. The sample records approximately 210,000 clones, about 80% being singletons. Sequencing was performed on PBMCs. These receptors came from a woman between 40 and 55 years old in good health and CMV-seronegative.

V gene TRBV5-1 combines with J gene TRBJ1-1; tentatively, D is TRBD1 (5 bases). CDR1 and CDR2 (germline): SGHRS, YFSETQ. V gave up 4 bases and J gave up 3 bases, with 16 bases separating them. The CDR3 runs to 15 residues. The DNA of the CDR3 is TGCGCCAGCAGCGTGGGCCCTCGGGGGGACACTGAAGCTTTCTTT. Translation gives CASSVGPRGDTEAFF.

This clone showed up just a few times. This chain joins TRBV7-8 and TRBJ1-2; TRBD1 matches at 7 bases. Trimming at V came to 1 base and at J to 4 bases, leaving 6 bases not matched to a gene. Germline V gives CDR1 SGHVS, CDR2 FQNEAQ. The CDR3 has 15 amino acids. The CDR3 protein is CASSLGEQGTYGYTF. Written as DNA, the CDR3 is TGTGCCAGCAGCTTAGGCGAACAGGGGACCTATGGCTACACCTTC.

The chain carries TRBV29-1 and TRBJ2-1; TRBD2 agrees at 10 bases. Trimming at V came to 4 bases and at J to 8 bases, leaving 8 bases not matched to a gene. CDR1 SQVTM and CDR2 ANQGSEA come from the germline V gene. The CDR3 totals 14 residues. The CDR3 DNA is TGCAGCGTTGTGGAAGCGGGAGGGTTCTATGAGCAGTTCTTC. Amino acid sequence: CSVVEAGGFYEQFF.

The rearrangement joins TRBV7-2 to TRBJ1-1; tentatively, D is TRBD1 (5 bases). V was cut by 3 bases and J by 4 bases, with 18 bases left in between. From germline, CDR1 is SGHTA and CDR2 FQGNSA. This CDR3 comprises 16 residues. The CDR3: CASSFSGWGDSTEAFF. CDR3 sequence (DNA): TGTGCCAGCAGCTTTTCAGGATGGGGGGATAGCACTGAAGCTTTCTTT.

The chain employs TRBV7-9 and TRBJ1-2, with D possibly TRBD1 on 5 matching bases. CDR1 is SEHNR, CDR2 FQNEAQ, per germline (reference sequence). This CDR3 spans 12 amino acids. V gave up 4 bases and J gave up 5 bases, with 8 bases separating them. The CDR3, as DNA: TGTGCCAGCAGCTCAACAGGATATGGCTACACCTTC. Amino acids: CASSSTGYGYTF. The full variable domain, completed using reference TRBV7-9 and TRBJ1-2, is DTGVSQNPRHKITKRGQNVTFRCDPISEHNRLYWYRQTLGQGPEFLTYFQNEAQLEKSRLLSDRFSAERPKGSFSTLEIQRTEQGDSAMYLCASSSTGYGYTFGSGTRLTVV.